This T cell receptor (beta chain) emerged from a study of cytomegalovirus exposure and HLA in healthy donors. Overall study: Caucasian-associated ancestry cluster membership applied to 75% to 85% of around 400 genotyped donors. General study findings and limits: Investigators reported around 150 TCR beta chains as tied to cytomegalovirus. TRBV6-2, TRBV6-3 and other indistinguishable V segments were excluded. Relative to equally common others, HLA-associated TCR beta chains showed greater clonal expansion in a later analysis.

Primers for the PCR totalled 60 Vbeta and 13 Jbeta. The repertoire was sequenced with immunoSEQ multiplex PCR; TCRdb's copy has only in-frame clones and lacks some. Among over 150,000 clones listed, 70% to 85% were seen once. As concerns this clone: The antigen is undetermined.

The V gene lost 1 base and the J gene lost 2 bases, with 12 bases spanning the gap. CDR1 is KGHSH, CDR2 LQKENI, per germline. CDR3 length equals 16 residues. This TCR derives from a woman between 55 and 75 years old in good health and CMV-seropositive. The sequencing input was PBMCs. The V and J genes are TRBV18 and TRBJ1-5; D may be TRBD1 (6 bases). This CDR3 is CASSPQQAGGNQPQHF. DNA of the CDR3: TGTGCCAGCTCACCACAACAGGCAGGGGGCAATCAGCCCCAGCATTTT.